This TCR beta chain was recorded in a study of cytomegalovirus exposure and HLA in healthy donors. This CDR3 contains 15 residues. V shed 3 bases, J shed 4 bases, and the junction held 6 bases outside the gene matches. Germline CDR1 reads SEHNR; CDR2 reads FQNEAQ (reference sequence). This clone showed up just once. Its antigen remains unidentified. PCR amplification relied on 60 Vbeta primers (plus 13 Jbeta primers). TCRdb keeps only in-frame clones here, not all; method: immunoSEQ multiplex PCR. The top ten hold roughly 9.2% of the sample, which has more than 100,000 clones, 80% seen once. Overall study results and limits: Most CMV-associated TCR beta chains appeared HLA-restricted in a later analysis. Available immune exposure information was restricted to CMV serostatus only. Roughly 170 TCR beta chains were listed as cytomegalovirus-associated.

Sequencing was carried out using PBMCs. The receptor was derived from a female donor in good health and CMV-seropositive. V gene TRBV7-9 combines with J gene TRBJ2-3; 8 positions agree with TRBD1. CDR3 sequence reads: CASSFGQGGADTQYF. CDR3 nucleotides: TGTGCCAGCAGCTTCGGACAGGGAGGCGCAGATACGCAGTATTTT.